This T cell receptor (beta chain) was found in a study of CD8+CD57+ T cells in acquired aplastic anemia. Study in general: Mean yield of DNA from sorted CD4+ and CD8+ cells was roughly 3.2 ug.

Genomic DNA provided the template from which TCR beta VDJ and CDR3 profiles were obtained. Using its own MiXCR run on the reads, TCRdb lists one record per CDR3 protein. Counted here are a few hundred thousand distinct CDR3 sequences, over 60% occurring once; the ten biggest clones make up about 29%. Trimming removed 7 bases from V and 3 bases from J, with 6 bases in between. The CDR3 has 11 residues. Looked up from germline, CDR1 is MGHDK and CDR2 is SYGVNS. Study-wide results and caveats: Patients and controls shared approximately 30 CD8+ CDR3 sequences.

With regard to this clonotype: What it binds is unknown.

Sequencing was carried out using sorted CD4+, CD8+, or CD8+CD57+ T cells (not recorded which) from PBMCs. The V call is TRBV25-1, the J call TRBJ1-1; D gene ambiguous. The receptor was isolated from a human donor in good health. In nucleotides, the CDR3 is TGTGCCAGCATCGGACACACTGAAGCTTTCTTT. This translates into CASIGHTEAFF.